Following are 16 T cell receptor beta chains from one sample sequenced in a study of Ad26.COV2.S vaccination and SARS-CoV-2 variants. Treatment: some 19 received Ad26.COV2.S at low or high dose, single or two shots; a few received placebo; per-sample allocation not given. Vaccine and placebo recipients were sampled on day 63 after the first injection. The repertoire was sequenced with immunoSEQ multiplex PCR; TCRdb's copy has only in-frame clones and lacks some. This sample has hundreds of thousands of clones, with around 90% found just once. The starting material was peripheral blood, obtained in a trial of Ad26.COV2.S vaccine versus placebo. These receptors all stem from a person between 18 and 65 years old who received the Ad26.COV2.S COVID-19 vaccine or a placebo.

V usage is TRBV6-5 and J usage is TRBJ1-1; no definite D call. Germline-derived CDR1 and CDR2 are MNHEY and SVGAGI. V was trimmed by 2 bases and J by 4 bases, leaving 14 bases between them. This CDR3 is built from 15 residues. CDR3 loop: CASSYVGARGTEAFF. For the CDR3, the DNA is TGTGCCAGCAGTTACGTGGGAGCCCGCGGCACTGAAGCTTTCTTT.

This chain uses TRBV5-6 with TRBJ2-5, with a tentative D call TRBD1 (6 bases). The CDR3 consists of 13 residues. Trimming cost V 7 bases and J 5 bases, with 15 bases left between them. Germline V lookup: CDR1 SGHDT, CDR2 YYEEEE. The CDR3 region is CASCTGLEETQYF. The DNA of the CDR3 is TGTGCCAGCTGCACAGGGTTGGAGGAGACCCAGTACTTC.

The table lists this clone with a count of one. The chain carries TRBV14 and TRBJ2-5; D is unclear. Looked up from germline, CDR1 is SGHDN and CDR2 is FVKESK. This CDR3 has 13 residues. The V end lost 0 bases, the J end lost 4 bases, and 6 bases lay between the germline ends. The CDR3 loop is CASSQDKGETQYF. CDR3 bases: TGTGCCAGCAGCCAAGACAAGGGAGAGACCCAGTACTTC.

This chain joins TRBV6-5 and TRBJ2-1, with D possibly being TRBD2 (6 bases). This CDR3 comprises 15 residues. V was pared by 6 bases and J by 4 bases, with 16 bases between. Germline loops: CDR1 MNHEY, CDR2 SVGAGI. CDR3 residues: CASRSSSAGYNEQFF. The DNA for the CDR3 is TGTGCCAGCAGGTCTTCTAGCGCGGGTTACAATGAGCAGTTCTTC.

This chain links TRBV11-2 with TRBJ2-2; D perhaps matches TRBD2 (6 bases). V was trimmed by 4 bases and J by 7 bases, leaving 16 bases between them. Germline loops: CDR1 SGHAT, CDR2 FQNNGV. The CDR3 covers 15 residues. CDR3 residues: CASSYRTIPYGELFF. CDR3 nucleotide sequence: TGTGCCAGCAGCTACCGGACTATCCCATACGGGGAGCTGTTTTTT.

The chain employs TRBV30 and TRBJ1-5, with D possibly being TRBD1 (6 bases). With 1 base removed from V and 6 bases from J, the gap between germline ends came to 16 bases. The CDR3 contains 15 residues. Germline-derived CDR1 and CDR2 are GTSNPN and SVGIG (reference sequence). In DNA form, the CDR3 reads TGTGCCTGGAGTGGGCAGGGGCTGGAATTTCAGCCCCAGCATTTT. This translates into CAWSGQGLEFQPQHF.

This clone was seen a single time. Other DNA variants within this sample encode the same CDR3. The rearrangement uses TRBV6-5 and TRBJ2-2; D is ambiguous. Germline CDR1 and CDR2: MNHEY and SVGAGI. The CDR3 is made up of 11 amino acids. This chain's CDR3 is CASSRTGELFF. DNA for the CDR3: TGTGCGTCATCCAGGACCGGGGAGCTGTTTTTT.

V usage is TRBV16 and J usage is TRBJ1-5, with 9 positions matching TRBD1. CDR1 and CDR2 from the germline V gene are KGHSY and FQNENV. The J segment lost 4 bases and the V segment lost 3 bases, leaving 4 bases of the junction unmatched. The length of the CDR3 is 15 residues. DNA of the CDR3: TGTGCCAGCAGCCACCGGGACAGGGTTAATCAGCCCCAGCATTTT. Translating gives CASSHRDRVNQPQHF.

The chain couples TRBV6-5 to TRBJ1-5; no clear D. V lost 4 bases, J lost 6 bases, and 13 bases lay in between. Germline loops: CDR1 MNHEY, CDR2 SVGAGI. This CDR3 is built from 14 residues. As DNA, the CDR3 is TGTGCCAGCAGTTTCGCCGTAGGCGCTCAGCCCCAGCATTTT. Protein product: CASSFAVGAQPQHF.

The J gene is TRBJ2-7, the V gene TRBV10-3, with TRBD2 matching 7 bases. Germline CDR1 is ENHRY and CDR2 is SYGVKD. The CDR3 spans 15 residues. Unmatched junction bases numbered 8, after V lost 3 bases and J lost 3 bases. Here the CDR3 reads CAISDGLAANYEQYF. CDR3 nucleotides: TGTGCCATCAGTGACGGCCTAGCGGCTAACTACGAGCAGTACTTC.

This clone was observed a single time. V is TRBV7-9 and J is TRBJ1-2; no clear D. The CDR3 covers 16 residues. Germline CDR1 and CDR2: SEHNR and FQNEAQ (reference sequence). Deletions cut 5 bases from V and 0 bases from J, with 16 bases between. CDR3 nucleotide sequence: TGTGCCAGCAGCAAAGACGTGGGCCCGCCTAACTATGGCTACACCTTC. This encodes CASSKDVGPPNYGYTF.

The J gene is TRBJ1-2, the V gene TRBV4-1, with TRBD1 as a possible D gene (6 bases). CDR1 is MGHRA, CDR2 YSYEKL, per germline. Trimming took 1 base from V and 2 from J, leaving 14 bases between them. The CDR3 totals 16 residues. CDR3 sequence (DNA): TGCGCCAGCAGCCAAGGGTCCCGGACAGCCAACTATGGCTACACCTTC. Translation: CASSQGSRTANYGYTF.

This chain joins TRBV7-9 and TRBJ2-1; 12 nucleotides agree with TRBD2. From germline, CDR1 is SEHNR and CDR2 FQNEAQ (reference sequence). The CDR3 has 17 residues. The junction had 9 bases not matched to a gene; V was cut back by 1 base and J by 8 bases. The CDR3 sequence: CASSLVGAASGRDEQFF. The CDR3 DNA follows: TGTGCCAGCAGCTTAGTTGGGGCGGCTAGCGGGAGGGATGAGCAGTTCTTC.

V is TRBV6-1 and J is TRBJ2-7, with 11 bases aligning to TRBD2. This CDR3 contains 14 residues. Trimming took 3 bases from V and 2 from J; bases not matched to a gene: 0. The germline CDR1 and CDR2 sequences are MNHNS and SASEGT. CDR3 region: CASSDSGGAYEQYF. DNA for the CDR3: TGTGCCAGCAGTGATAGCGGGGGGGCCTACGAGCAGTACTTC.

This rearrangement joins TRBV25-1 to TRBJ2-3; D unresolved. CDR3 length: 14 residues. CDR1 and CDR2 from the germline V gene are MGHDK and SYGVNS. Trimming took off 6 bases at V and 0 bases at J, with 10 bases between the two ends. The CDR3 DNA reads TGTGCCAGCAGAAGGAGCAGTAGCACAGATACGCAGTATTTT. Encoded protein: CASRRSSSTDTQYF.

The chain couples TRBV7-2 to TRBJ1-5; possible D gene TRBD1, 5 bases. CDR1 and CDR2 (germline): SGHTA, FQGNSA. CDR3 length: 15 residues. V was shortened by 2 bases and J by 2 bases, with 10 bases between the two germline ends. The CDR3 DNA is TGTGCCAGCAGCTTACAGGGAGGGGGCAATCAGCCCCAGCATTTT. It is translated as CASSLQGGGNQPQHF. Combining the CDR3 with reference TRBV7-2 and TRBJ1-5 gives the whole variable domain GAGVSQSPSNKVTEKGKDVELRCDPISGHTALYWYRQSLGQGLEFLIYFQGNSAPDKSGLPSDRFSAERTGGSVSTLTIQRTQQEDSAVYLCASSLQGGGNQPQHFGDGTRLSIL.